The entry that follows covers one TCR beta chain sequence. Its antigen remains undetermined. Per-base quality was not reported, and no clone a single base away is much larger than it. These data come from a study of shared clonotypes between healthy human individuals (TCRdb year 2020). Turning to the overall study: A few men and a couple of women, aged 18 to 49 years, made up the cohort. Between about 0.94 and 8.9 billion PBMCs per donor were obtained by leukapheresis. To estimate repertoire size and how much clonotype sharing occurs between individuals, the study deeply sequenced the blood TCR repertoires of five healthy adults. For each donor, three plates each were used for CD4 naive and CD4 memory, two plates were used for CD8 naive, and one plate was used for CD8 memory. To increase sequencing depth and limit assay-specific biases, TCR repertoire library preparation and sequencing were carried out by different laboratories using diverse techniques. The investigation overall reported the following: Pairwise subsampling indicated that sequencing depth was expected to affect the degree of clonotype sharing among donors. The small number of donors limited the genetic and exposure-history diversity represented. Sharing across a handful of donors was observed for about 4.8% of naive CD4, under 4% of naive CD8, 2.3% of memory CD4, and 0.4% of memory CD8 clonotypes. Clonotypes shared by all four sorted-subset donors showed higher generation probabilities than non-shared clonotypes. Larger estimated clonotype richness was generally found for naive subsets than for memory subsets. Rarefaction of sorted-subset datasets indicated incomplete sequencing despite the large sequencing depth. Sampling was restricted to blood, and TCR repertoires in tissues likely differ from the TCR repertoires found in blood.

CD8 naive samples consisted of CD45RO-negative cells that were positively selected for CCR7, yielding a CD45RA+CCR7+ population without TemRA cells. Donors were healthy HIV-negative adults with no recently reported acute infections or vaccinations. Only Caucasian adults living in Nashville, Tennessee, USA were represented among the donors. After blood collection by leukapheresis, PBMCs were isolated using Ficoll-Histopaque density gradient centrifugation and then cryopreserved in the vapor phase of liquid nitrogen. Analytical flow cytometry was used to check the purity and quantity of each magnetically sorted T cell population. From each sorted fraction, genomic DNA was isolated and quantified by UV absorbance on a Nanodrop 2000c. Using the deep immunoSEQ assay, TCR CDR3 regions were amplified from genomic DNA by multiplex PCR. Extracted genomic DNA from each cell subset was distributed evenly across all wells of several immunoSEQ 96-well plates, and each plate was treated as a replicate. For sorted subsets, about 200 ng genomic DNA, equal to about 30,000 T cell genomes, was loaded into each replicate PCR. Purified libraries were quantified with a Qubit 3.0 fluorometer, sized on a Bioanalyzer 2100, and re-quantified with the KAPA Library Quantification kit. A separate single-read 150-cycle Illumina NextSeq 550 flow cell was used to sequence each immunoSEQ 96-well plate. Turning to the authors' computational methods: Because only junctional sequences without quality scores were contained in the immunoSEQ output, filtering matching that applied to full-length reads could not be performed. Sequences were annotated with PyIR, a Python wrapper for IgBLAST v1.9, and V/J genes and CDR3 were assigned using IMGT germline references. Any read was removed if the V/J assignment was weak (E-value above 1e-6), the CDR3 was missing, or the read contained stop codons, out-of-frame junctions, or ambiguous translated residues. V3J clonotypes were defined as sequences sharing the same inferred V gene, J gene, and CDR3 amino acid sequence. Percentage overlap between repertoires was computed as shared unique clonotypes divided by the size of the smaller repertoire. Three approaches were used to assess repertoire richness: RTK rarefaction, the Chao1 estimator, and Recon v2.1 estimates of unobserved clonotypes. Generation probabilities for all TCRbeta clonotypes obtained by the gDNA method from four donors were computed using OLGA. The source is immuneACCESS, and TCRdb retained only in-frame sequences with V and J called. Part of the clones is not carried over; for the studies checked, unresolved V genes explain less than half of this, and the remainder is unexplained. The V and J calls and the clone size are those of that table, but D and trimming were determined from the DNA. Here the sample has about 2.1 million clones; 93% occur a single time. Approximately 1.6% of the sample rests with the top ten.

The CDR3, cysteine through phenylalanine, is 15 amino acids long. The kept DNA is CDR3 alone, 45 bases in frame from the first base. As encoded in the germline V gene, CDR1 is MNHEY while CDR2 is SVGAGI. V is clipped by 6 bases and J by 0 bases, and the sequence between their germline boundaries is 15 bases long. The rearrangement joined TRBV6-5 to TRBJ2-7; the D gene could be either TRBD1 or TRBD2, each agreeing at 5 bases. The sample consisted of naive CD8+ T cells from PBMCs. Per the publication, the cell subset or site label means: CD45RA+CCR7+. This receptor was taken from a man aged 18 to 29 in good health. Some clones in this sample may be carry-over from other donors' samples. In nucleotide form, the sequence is TGTGCCAGCAGCCTACTCGGGACGGCCTCCTACGAGCAGTACTTC. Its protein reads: CASSLLGTASYEQYF.